The source of this T cell receptor (beta chain) is a study of regulatory T cells in long-lasting Graves disease. This sample's time point: newly diagnosed GD, antithyroid drugs for less than 3 months. From RNA extracted from PBMCs, the TCR library was made. To make TCR beta libraries, researchers used iRepertoire HTBI primers and Arm-PCR of CDR3 regions. TCRdb itself ran the multiplex PCR reads through MiXCR, one entry per CDR3 protein. The sample lists a few hundred thousand distinct CDR3 sequences, approximately 13% occurring once. Per germline, CDR1 SGDLS and CDR2 YYNGEE. V was clipped by 0 bases and J by 0 bases, with 7 bases between them. The CDR3 extends over 15 amino acids. This clonotype was observed a handful of times. The same data also contributed to another study, on T cells in Graves' hyperthyroidism and ophthalmopathy.

This chain uses TRBV9 with TRBJ2-1; the D gene is possibly TRBD1 (6 bases). This TCR was recovered from a man aged 30-40 years with Graves disease. This material consisted of peripheral blood mononuclear cells (PBMCs), taken at new diagnosis, from a patient treated with antithyroid drugs. The chain's CDR3 is CASSVVQGSYNEQFF. DNA of the CDR3: TGTGCCAGCAGCGTAGTACAGGGCTCCTACAATGAGCAGTTCTTC.